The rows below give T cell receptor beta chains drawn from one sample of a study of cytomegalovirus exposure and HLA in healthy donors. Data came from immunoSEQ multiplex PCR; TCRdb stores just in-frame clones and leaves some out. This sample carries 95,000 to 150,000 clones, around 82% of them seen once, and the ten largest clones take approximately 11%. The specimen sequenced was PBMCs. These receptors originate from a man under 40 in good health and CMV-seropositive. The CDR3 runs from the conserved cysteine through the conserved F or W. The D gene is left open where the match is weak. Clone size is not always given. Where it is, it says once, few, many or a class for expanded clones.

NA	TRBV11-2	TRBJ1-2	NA	CASSARSRIGYTF	TGTGCCAGCAGCGCCCGAAGTAGAATTGGCTACACCTTC
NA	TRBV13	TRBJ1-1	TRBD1	CASSGPLRDRTEAFF	TGTGCCAGCAGCGGGCCCCTTAGGGACAGGACTGAAGCTTTCTTT
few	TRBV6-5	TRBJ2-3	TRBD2	CASRSGGLTDTQYF	TGTGCCAGCAGATCGGGGGGGCTTACAGATACGCAGTATTTT
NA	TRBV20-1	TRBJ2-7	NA	CSVAGPYEQYF	TGCAGTGTGGCAGGGCCCTACGAGCAGTACTTC
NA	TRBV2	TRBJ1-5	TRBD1	CASKTTGGDGQPQHF	TGTGCCAGCAAGACAACAGGGGGCGATGGTCAGCCCCAGCATTTT
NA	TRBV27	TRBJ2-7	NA	CASSKKQGSYEQYF	TGTGCCAGCAGTAAGAAACAGGGCTCCTACGAGCAGTACTTC
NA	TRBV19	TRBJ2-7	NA	CATKKTGVYEQYF	TGTGCCACTAAAAAAACGGGAGTTTACGAGCAGTACTTC
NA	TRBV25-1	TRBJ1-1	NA	CASSGQFSTEAFF	TGTGCCAGCAGTGGACAGTTTTCCACTGAAGCTTTCTTT
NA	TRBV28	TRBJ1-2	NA	CASSLQAKAGYTF	TGTGCCAGCAGTTTACAGGCGAAGGCTGGCTACACCTTC
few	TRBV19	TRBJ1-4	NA	CASSGGQKAEKLFF	TGTGCCAGTAGTGGGGGACAAAAGGCTGAAAAACTGTTTTTT
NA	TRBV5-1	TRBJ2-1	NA	CASSLDWIYNEQFF	TGCGCCAGCAGCCTAGACTGGATCTACAATGAGCAGTTCTTC
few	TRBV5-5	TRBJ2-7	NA	CASSFLSDSEQYF	TGTGCCAGCAGCTTCCTGTCAGACTCCGAGCAGTACTTC
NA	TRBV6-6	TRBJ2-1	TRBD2	CASSNSRGGTRNQFF	TGTGCCAGCAGTAACTCCCGGGGGGGGACTAGGAATCAGTTCTTC
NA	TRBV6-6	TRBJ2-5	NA	CASSYSIPGQGETQYF	TGTGCCAGCAGTTACTCGATCCCAGGTCAAGGAGAGACCCAGTACTTC
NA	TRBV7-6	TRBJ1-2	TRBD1	CASRPMTGVKGGYTF	TGTGCCAGCCGACCAATGACAGGGGTTAAGGGCGGCTACACCTTC
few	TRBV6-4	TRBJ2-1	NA	CASSVRDGSYNEQFF	TGTGCCAGCAGTGTGAGGGATGGATCCTACAATGAGCAGTTCTTC
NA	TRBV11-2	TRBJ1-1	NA	CASSRDTNTEAFF	TGTGCCAGCAGCCGCGACACGAACACTGAAGCTTTCTTT
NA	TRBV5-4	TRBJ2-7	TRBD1	CASSAHRTGDTYEQYF	TGTGCCAGCAGCGCCCATCGGACAGGGGACACCTACGAGCAGTACTTC